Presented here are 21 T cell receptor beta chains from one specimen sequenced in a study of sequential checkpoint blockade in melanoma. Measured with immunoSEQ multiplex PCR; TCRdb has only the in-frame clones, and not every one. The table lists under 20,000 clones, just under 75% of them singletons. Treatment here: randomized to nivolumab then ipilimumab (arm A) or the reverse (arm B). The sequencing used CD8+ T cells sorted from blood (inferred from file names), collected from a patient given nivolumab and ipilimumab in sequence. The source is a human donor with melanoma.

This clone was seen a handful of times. The CDR3 spells CASSRPGDRPKGAFF. CDR3 DNA: TGTGCCAGCAGCCGTCCTGGGGACAGGCCAAAGGGGGCTTTCTTT. The chain joins TRBV28 to TRBJ1-1; 8 bases match TRBD1. The CDR3 runs 15 residues. V trimming: 6 bases; J trimming: 11 bases; junction bases outside the gene matches: 17. Germline assignment: CDR1 MDHEN and CDR2 SYDVKM.

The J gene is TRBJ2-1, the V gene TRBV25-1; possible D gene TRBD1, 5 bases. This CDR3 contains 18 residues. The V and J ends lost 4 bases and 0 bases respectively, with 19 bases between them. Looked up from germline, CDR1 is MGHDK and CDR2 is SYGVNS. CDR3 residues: CASSAQGMLLSSYNEQFF. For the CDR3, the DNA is TGTGCCAGCAGTGCGCAGGGCATGCTCCTAAGCTCCTACAATGAGCAGTTCTTC.

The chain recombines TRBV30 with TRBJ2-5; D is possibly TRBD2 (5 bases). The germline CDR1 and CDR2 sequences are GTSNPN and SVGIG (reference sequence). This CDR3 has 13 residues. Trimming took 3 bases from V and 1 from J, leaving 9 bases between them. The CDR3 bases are TGTGCCTGGAGGCCGGGGAGCCAAGAGACCCAGTACTTC. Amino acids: CAWRPGSQETQYF.

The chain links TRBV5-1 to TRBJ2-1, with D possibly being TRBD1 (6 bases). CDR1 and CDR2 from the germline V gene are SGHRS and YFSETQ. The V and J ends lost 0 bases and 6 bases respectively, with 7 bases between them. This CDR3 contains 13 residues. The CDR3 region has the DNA TGCGCCAGCAGCTTGGACAGGGTCAATGAGCAGTTCTTC. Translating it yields CASSLDRVNEQFF.

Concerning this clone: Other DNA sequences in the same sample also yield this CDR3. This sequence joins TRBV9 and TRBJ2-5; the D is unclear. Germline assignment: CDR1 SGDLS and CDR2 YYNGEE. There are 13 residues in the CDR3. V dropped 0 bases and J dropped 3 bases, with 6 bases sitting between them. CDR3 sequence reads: CASSVGQKETQYF. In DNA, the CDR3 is TGTGCCAGCAGCGTAGGGCAGAAAGAGACCCAGTACTTC.

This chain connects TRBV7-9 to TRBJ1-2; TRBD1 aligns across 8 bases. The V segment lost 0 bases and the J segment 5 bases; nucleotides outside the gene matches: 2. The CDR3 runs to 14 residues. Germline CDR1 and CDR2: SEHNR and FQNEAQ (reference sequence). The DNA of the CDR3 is TGTGCCAGCAGCTTAGCAGGGACAGGTTATGGCTACACCTTC. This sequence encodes CASSLAGTGYGYTF.

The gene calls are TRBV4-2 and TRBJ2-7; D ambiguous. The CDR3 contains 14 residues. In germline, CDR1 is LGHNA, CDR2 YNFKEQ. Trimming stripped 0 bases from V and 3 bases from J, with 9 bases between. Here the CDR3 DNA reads TGTGCCAGCAGCCAAGATCTAACAGACTACGAGCAGTACTTC. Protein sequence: CASSQDLTDYEQYF.

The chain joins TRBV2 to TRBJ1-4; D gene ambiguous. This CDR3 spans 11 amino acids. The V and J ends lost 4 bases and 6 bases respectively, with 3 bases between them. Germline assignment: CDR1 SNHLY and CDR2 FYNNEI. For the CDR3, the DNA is TGTGCCAGCAGTGCAGATGAAAAACTGTTTTTT. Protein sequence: CASSADEKLFF.

The CDR3 bases are TGTGCCAGCAGCCCCGGACAGGGCCCGCGGGAAAAACTGTTTTTT. Its protein is CASSPGQGPREKLFF. The rearrangement links TRBV5-8 to TRBJ1-4; 8 bases align to TRBD1. The V gene end was trimmed by 4 bases and the J gene end by 8 bases; junction bases not matched to a gene: 10. This CDR3 contains 15 residues. The germline V gene encodes CDR1 SGHTS and CDR2 YDEGEE.

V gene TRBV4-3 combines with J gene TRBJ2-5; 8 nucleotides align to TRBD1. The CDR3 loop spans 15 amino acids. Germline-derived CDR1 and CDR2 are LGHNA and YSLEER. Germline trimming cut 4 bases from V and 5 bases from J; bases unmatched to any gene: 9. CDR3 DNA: TGCGCCAGCAGCCCCCTCCGGACAGGGAGGGAGACCCAGTACTTC. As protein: CASSPLRTGRETQYF.

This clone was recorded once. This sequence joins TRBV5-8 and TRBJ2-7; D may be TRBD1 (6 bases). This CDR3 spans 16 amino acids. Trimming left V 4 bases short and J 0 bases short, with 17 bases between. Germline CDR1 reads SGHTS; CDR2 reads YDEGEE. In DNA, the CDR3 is TGTGCCAGCAGCGACCGGCAGGGGCTGTACTCCTACGAGCAGTACTTC. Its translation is CASSDRQGLYSYEQYF. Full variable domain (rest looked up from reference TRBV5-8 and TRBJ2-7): EAGVTQSPTHLIKTRGQQATLRCSPISGHTSVYWYQQALGLGLQFLLWYDEGEERNRGNFPPRFSGRQFPNYSSELNVNALELEDSALYLCASSDRQGLYSYEQYFGPGTRLTVT.

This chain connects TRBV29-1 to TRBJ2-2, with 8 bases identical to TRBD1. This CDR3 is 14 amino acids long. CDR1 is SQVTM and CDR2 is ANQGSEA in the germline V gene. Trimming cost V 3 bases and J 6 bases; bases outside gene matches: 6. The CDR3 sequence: CSVESRGQAGELFF. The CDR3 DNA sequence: TGCAGCGTTGAGTCCAGGGGGCAAGCCGGGGAGCTGTTTTTT.

The CDR3 reads CASSLEGWPEAFF. In DNA, the CDR3 is TGTGCCAGCAGCTTAGAGGGGTGGCCTGAAGCTTTCTTT. The chain is built from TRBV7-9 and TRBJ1-1; D is perhaps TRBD1 (5 bases). This CDR3 is built from 13 residues. Trimming pared 1 base from V and 6 bases from J, leaving 9 bases between. Germline CDR1 is SEHNR and CDR2 is FQNEAQ (reference sequence).

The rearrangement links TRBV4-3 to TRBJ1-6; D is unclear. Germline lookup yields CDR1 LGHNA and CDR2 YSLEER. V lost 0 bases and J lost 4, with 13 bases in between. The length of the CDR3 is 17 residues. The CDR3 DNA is TGCGCCAGCAGCCAAGATAGAGGGCAGTTTTATAATTCACCCCTCCACTTT. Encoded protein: CASSQDRGQFYNSPLHF.

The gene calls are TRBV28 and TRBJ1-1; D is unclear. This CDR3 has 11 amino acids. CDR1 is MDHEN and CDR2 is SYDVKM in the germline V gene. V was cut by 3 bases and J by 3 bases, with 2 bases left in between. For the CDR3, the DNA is TGTGCCAGCAGTTTCTACACTGAAGCTTTCTTT. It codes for CASSFYTEAFF.

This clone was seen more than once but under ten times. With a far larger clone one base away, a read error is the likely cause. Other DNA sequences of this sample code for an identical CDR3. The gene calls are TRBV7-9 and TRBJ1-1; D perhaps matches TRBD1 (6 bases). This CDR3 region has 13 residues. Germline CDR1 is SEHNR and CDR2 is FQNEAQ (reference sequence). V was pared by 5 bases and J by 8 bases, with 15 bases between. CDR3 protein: CASSQDRGAEAFF. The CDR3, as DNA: TGTGCCAGCAGCCAAGATCGGGGGGCCGAAGCTTTCTTT.

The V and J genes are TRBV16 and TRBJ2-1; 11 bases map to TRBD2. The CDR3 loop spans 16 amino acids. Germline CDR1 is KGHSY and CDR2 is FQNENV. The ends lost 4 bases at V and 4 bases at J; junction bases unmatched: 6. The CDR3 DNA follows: TGTGCCAGCAGCCGAGCACTAGCGGGAGTATACAATGAGCAGTTCTTC. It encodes CASSRALAGVYNEQFF.

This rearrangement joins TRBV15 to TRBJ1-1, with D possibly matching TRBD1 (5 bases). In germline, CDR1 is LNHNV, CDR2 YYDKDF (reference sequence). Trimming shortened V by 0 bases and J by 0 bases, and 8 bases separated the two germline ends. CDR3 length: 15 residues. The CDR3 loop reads CATSRETAMNTEAFF. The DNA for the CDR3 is TGTGCCACCAGCAGAGAGACAGCCATGAACACTGAAGCTTTCTTT. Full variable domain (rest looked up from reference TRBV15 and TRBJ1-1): DAMVIQNPRYQVTQFGKPVTLSCSQTLNHNVMYWYQQKSSQAPKLLFHYYDKDFNNEADTPDNFQSRRPNTSFCFLDIRSPGLGDTAMYLCATSRETAMNTEAFFGQGTRLTVV.

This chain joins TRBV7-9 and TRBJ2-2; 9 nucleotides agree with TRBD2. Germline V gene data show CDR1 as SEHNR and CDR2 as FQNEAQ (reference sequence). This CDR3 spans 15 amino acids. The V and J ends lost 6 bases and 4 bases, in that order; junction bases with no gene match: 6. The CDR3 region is CASSLSGGPTGELFF. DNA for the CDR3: TGTGCCAGCAGTCTTAGCGGGGGACCCACCGGGGAGCTGTTTTTT.

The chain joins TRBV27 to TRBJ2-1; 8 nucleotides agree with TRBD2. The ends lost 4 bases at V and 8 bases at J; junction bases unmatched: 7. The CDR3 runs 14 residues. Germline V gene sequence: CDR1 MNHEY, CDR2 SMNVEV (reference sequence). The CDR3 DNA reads TGTGCCAGCAGTTCCCTCGGGGGGGGAGATGAGCAGTTCTTC. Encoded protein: CASSSLGGGDEQFF.

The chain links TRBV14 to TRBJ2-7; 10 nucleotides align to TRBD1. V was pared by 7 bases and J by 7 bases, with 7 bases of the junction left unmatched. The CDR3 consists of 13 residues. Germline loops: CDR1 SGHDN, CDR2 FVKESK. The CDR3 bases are TGTGCCAGCACCATGACAGGGGGCGGGGAGCAGTACTTC. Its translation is CASTMTGGGEQYF.